The next 10 T cell receptor beta chains were all read from a single sample in a study of blood T cell repertoires in COVID-19. Produced via immunoSEQ multiplex PCR; TCRdb's table is partial and in-frame only. The profile covers about 79,000 clones, with 85% to 90% appearing a single time and over 4% taken by the ten largest. Sequenced material: peripheral blood. These receptor sequences come from a man in his forties or fifties with active COVID-19.

A single count supports this clone. The gene calls are TRBV3-1 (or the pseudogene TRBV3-2) and TRBJ2-7; TRBD1 matches at 8 bases. V shed 0 bases and J 0 bases; nucleotides not matched to a gene: 1. The V gene's germline CDR1 is LGHDT and CDR2 YNNKEL (reference sequence). The CDR3 contains 15 residues. The CDR3 DNA reads as TGTGCCAGCAGCCAAGAAGGGACAGGCTCCTACGAGCAGTACTTC. This codes for CASSQEGTGSYEQYF.

This clone was counted once. This sequence joins TRBV23-1 and TRBJ1-5, with 8 bases that match TRBD1. TRBV23-1 is recorded as an ORF, its role being uncertain. The CDR3 consists of 18 residues. The ends lost 6 bases at V and 0 bases at J; junction bases unmatched: 13. CDR3 residues: CASRQWDRKNYSNQPQHF. The CDR3 nucleotides are TGCGCCAGCAGGCAGTGGGACAGGAAAAACTATAGCAATCAGCCCCAGCATTTT.

J is TRBJ2-5 and V is TRBV27; 13 nucleotides agree with TRBD2. The CDR3 loop spans 15 amino acids. V was clipped by 7 bases and J by 5 bases; unmatched bases: 7. The germline V gene has CDR1 MNHEY and CDR2 SMNVEV (reference sequence). CDR3 nucleotides: TGTGCCAGCACCACCACTAGCGGGGGGGGTGAGACCCAGTACTTC. Translation: CASTTTSGGGETQYF.

The chain has TRBV14 and TRBJ2-1, with 7 positions matching TRBD1. Looked up from germline, CDR1 is SGHDN and CDR2 is FVKESK. This CDR3 has 18 amino acids. V lost 1 base, J lost 4 bases, and 13 bases stayed unmatched. CDR3 sequence reads: CASSQGQEGGFGYNEQFF. The CDR3 DNA reads as TGTGCCAGCAGCCAAGGACAGGAAGGGGGCTTTGGGTACAATGAGCAGTTCTTC.

V gene TRBV10-1 combines with J gene TRBJ2-7; TRBD2 matches at 7 bases. Germline CDR1 is WNHNN and CDR2 is SYGVQD (reference sequence). The CDR3 length is 13 residues. V lost 6 bases and J lost 3; bases outside the gene matches: 5. For the CDR3, the DNA is TGCGCCAGCAGAAGCGGGATATTCTACGAGCAGTACTTC. Translating it yields CASRSGIFYEQYF.

The chain is built from TRBV7-2 and TRBJ2-3, with 13 positions matching TRBD2. Per germline, CDR1 SGHTA and CDR2 FQGNSA. The CDR3 is made up of 16 amino acids. V trimming: 5 bases; J trimming: 6 bases; junction bases outside the gene matches: 8. CDR3 region: CASSVGLAGVSDTQYF. The CDR3 DNA is TGTGCCAGCAGCGTCGGACTAGCGGGAGTAAGCGATACGCAGTATTTT.

The gene calls are TRBV7-9 and TRBJ1-1; D call uncertain. V lost 2 bases and J lost 11, with 12 bases in between. CDR3 size: 12 residues. Looked up from germline, CDR1 is SEHNR and CDR2 is FQNEAQ (reference sequence). CDR3 in amino acids: CASSLPGVGAFF. The CDR3 DNA is TGTGCCAGCAGCTTACCCGGAGTCGGGGCTTTCTTT.

The rearrangement uses TRBV28 and TRBJ1-1, with TRBD1 as a possible D gene (5 bases). Trimming pared 3 bases from V and 5 bases from J, leaving 10 bases between. This CDR3 has 13 amino acids. Per germline, CDR1 MDHEN and CDR2 SYDVKM. CDR3 in amino acids: CASSLREGTEAFF. The DNA of the CDR3 is TGTGCCAGCAGTTTGAGGGAGGGGACTGAAGCTTTCTTT.

Only a few counts were recorded for this clone. The V call is TRBV4-1, the J call TRBJ1-3; D call uncertain. This CDR3 has 14 amino acids. CDR1 is MGHRA, CDR2 YSYEKL, per germline. Between the trimmed V and J ends, which lost 4 bases and 4 bases, there was a span of 11 bases. The DNA for the CDR3 is TGCGCCAGCAGCCTAAACAGTCAGGGAAACACCATATATTTT. It translates to CASSLNSQGNTIYF.

The J gene is TRBJ2-3, the V gene TRBV20-1; D unresolved. The CDR3 length is 10 residues. The germline V gene encodes CDR1 DFQATT and CDR2 SNEGSKA (reference sequence). With 6 bases removed from V and 6 bases from J, the gap between germline ends came to 7 bases. The CDR3 loop reads CSAAVDTQYF. CDR3 nucleotide sequence: TGCAGTGCGGCGGTGGATACGCAGTATTTT.